This TCR beta chain was documented in a study of beta chain features in type 1 diabetes. A few counts support this clone. CDR1 LNHNV and CDR2 YYDKDF come from the germline V gene (reference sequence). CDR3 length: 17 amino acids. The V gene end was trimmed by 3 bases and the J gene end by 2 bases; junction bases not matched to a gene: 9. The isolated RNA, all of it, was reverse transcribed, so expressed TCRB transcripts were what got sequenced. Sequencing used immunoSEQ multiplex PCR; TCRdb keeps in-frame clones, though not all of them. The sample has hundreds of thousands of clones, more than 9.5% seen once; the top ten hold about 0.015%.

The sequenced sample was naive CD4+ T cells from blood. This TCR was recovered from a woman aged 25 to 39 in good health. This chain uses TRBV15 with TRBJ1-2; 10 bases line up with TRBD1. CDR3 in amino acids: CATSSNFGQGENYGYTF. DNA for the CDR3: TGTGCCACCAGCAGCAACTTCGGACAGGGGGAAAACTATGGCTACACCTTC.